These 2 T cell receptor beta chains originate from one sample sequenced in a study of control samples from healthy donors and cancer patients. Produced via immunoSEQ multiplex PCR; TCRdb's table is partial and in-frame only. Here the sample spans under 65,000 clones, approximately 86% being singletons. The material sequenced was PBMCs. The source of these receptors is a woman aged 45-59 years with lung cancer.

The CDR3 loop reads CATSDPGSYEQYF. CDR3 in DNA: TGTGCCACCAGTGATCCGGGGTCGTACGAGCAGTACTTC. The V and J genes are TRBV24-1 and TRBJ2-7, with TRBD2 as a possible D gene (5 bases). V dropped 3 bases and J dropped 4 bases, with 9 bases sitting between them. This CDR3 comprises 13 residues. Germline loops: CDR1 KGHDR, CDR2 SFDVKD.

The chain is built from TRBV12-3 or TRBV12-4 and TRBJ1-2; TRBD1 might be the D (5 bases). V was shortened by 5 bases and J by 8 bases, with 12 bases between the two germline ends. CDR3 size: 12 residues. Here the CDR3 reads CASSRGEYGYTF. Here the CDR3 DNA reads TGTGCCAGCAGTCGGGGGGAATACGGCTACACCTTC.